This T cell receptor (beta chain) came from a study of T cells in localized non-small cell lung cancer. Looked up from germline, CDR1 is SEHNR and CDR2 is FQNEAQ (reference sequence). The CDR3 totals 15 residues. J lost 0 bases, V lost 6 bases, and 6 bases had no gene match. Study results and limitations: Peak T cell clonality was found in uninvolved adjacent lung, exceeding tumor.

Profiled with immunoSEQ multiplex PCR; TCRdb holds only in-frame clones, not every one. Of about 82,000 clones listed, around 82% are singletons. Regarding this clone: No antigen is known for it.

The sample was PBMCs, taken before any cancer treatment. J is TRBJ2-3 and V is TRBV7-9; 7 bases match TRBD2. The clonotype was recovered from a man aged 40-75 years with stage II squamous cell lung carcinoma. CDR3 nucleotide sequence: TGTGCCAGCAGGGGAACTAGCGCTAGCACAGATACGCAGTATTTT. Protein: CASRGTSASTDTQYF.